A single sample is the source of the 29 T cell receptor beta chains below, sequenced in a study of TIL therapy for anti-PD-1-resistant metastatic lung cancer. Sequencing used immunoSEQ v3. Profiling relied on immunoSEQ multiplex PCR, and the TCRdb table lists in-frame clones only, not all of them. The data hold under 100,000 clones, with around three fifths observed a single time. Time point given: pre-treatment sample, taken before nivolumab and TIL therapy. Most excised metastases sampled were pleural nodules or supraclavicular lymph nodes. This sample comprised tumor tissue, obtained at baseline. The receptors stem from a person aged 30 to 80 with non-small cell lung cancer.

The V call is TRBV5-1, the J call TRBJ2-1; the D gene could be TRBD1 or TRBD2 (5 bases each). The V gene lost 3 bases and the J gene lost 8 bases, with 12 bases spanning the gap. Germline V gene lookup returns CDR1 SGHRS and CDR2 YFSETQ. The CDR3 has 13 amino acids. This chain's CDR3 is CASSSQGEYEQFF. As DNA, the CDR3 is TGCGCCAGCAGCTCACAAGGGGAGTATGAGCAGTTCTTC. Supplemented by reference TRBV5-1 and TRBJ2-1, the full variable domain reads KAGVTQTPRYLIKTRGQQVTLSCSPISGHRSVSWYQQTPGQGLQFLFEYFSETQRNKGNFPGRFSGRQFSNSRSEMNVSTLELGDSALYLCASSSQGEYEQFFGPGTRLTVL.

The chain joins TRBV4-1 to TRBJ2-7; TRBD2 matches 8 bases. The CDR3 totals 17 residues. Germline loops: CDR1 MGHRA, CDR2 YSYEKL. Trimming cost V 2 bases and J 7 bases; bases outside gene matches: 16. CDR3 loop: CASSQIGVTSATGEQYF. As DNA, the CDR3 is TGCGCCAGCAGCCAAATAGGGGTGACTAGCGCCACTGGGGAGCAGTACTTC.

The chain couples TRBV9 to TRBJ2-4, with D unclear. Trimming left V 4 bases short and J 0 bases short, with 11 bases between. Germline assignment: CDR1 SGDLS and CDR2 YYNGEE. The CDR3 consists of 15 residues. CDR3 amino acids: CASSPSGKAKNIQYF. The DNA of the CDR3 is TGTGCCAGCAGCCCTTCTGGGAAAGCCAAAAACATTCAGTACTTC.

In this sample, this clone is medium-sized (0.01 to 0.1%). The V gene is TRBV15, the J gene TRBJ2-1; D perhaps matches TRBD2 (7 bases). Germline assignment: CDR1 LNHNV and CDR2 YYDKDF (reference sequence). The CDR3 is made up of 15 amino acids. V lost 3 bases to trimming and J lost 9 bases, with 18 bases between them. CDR3 sequence: CATSRDGRTRGEQFF. The CDR3 region has the DNA TGTGCCACCAGCAGGGACGGGAGGACCAGGGGTGAGCAGTTCTTC.

The chain is built from TRBV3-1 (or the pseudogene TRBV3-2) and TRBJ1-6; the D is unclear. Between the trimmed V and J ends, which lost 3 bases and 5 bases, there was a span of 8 bases. Per the germline V gene, CDR1 is LGHDT and CDR2 is YNNKEL (reference sequence). The CDR3 contains 14 residues. In DNA, the CDR3 is TGTGCCAGCAGCCAGGCCGGTAATAATTCACCCCTCCACTTT. This gives the protein CASSQAGNNSPLHF.

This clone was seen only a few times. This chain connects TRBV2 to TRBJ2-2; D gene unclear. V was clipped by 2 bases and J by 3 bases, with 10 bases between them. The CDR3 is 15 residues long. CDR1 and CDR2 from the germline V gene are SNHLY and FYNNEI. The CDR3 loop is CASSEPGSDTGELFF. The CDR3, as DNA: TGTGCCAGCAGTGAACCGGGCAGTGACACCGGGGAGCTGTTTTTT.

The chain links TRBV6-5 to TRBJ1-4, with D unclear. The CDR3 runs 13 residues. V was cut by 8 bases and J by 8 bases, with 15 bases left in between. CDR1 and CDR2 (germline): MNHEY, SVGAGI. CDR3 in amino acids: CASGRTGGEKLFF. The CDR3 DNA reads as TGTGCCAGCGGACGGACGGGTGGGGAAAAACTGTTTTTT.

V gene TRBV2 combines with J gene TRBJ2-1; the D gene is possibly TRBD2 (6 bases). Trimming shortened V by 3 bases and J by 10 bases, and 13 bases separated the two germline ends. The germline CDR1 and CDR2 sequences are SNHLY and FYNNEI. The CDR3 is 13 amino acids. This chain's CDR3 is CASSEGWEAEQFF. The CDR3 DNA sequence: TGTGCCAGCAGTGAGGGCTGGGAGGCCGAGCAGTTCTTC.

V and J are TRBV28 and TRBJ1-2, with 10 bases fitting TRBD1. CDR3 length: 18 amino acids. Germline trimming cut 5 bases from V and 8 bases from J; bases unmatched to any gene: 20. CDR1 and CDR2 from the germline V gene are MDHEN and SYDVKM. The CDR3 loop reads CASSLILLPRQGAGGYTF. CDR3 nucleotides: TGTGCCAGCAGTCTTATCCTACTACCTCGACAGGGGGCAGGGGGCTACACCTTC.

This clone has at least ten counts. The genes are TRBV14 and TRBJ2-2, with no clear D. The germline V gene has CDR1 SGHDN and CDR2 FVKESK. This CDR3 comprises 13 residues. V lost 3 bases and J 3 bases, leaving 5 bases between the germline ends. The CDR3 region is CASSQQYTGELFF. The CDR3 nucleotides read TGTGCCAGCAGCCAGCAGTACACCGGGGAGCTGTTTTTT.

The chain recombines TRBV6-5 with TRBJ1-2; D call uncertain. Germline values: CDR1 MNHEY, CDR2 SVGAGI. Trimming pared 6 bases from V and 2 bases from J, leaving 13 bases between. The CDR3 sequence is 14 residues long. In DNA, the CDR3 is TGTGCCAGCAGCCCCGGTCAGTCGAACTATGGCTACACCTTC. This gives the protein CASSPGQSNYGYTF.

The chain couples TRBV5-5 to TRBJ2-5; D assignment may be TRBD1 or TRBD2 (5 bases each). The CDR3 sequence is 14 residues long. Trimming stripped 2 bases from V and 5 bases from J, with 13 bases between. The V gene's germline CDR1 is SGHKS and CDR2 YYEKEE (reference sequence). CDR3 DNA: TGTGCCAGCAGCTTTTCCGGGACCACCGAGACCCAGTACTTC. This encodes CASSFSGTTETQYF. Supplemented by reference TRBV5-5 and TRBJ2-5, the full variable domain reads DAGVTQSPTHLIKTRGQQVTLRCSPISGHKSVSWYQQVLGQGPQFIFQYYEKEERGRGNFPDRFSARQFPNYSSELNVNALLLGDSALYLCASSFSGTTETQYFGPGTRLLVL.

A single count supports this clone. The chain employs TRBV28 and TRBJ2-6; D gene unclear. CDR3 length: 13 amino acids. Trimming took 6 bases from V and 0 from J, leaving 3 bases between them. The germline V gene has CDR1 MDHEN and CDR2 SYDVKM. Here the CDR3 reads CASRSSGANVLTF. DNA of the CDR3: TGTGCCAGCAGGAGCTCTGGGGCCAACGTCCTGACTTTC.

The rearrangement joins TRBV25-1 to TRBJ2-3; a weak D match, TRBD2 (6 bases). CDR1 is MGHDK and CDR2 is SYGVNS in the germline V gene. V was trimmed by 5 bases and J by 2 bases, leaving 14 bases between them. The CDR3 runs 15 residues. The CDR3 region has the DNA TGTGCCAGCAGTCCCGCGGGGCTTGACACAGATACGCAGTATTTT. Protein sequence: CASSPAGLDTDTQYF.

This clone was seen more than once but under ten times. The chain uses TRBV9 and TRBJ2-3, with D uncertain. The CDR3 length is 13 residues. Looked up from germline, CDR1 is SGDLS and CDR2 is YYNGEE. Between the trimmed V and J ends, which lost 3 bases and 3 bases, there was a span of 8 bases. Here the CDR3 DNA reads TGTGCCAGCAGCGCGCCGATGACAGATACGCAGTATTTT. This translates into CASSAPMTDTQYF.

The table lists this clone with a count of one. The chain is built from TRBV12-5 and TRBJ1-6; D gene ambiguous. Trimming pared 6 bases from V and 7 bases from J, leaving 16 bases between. This CDR3 is built from 15 residues. CDR1 is LGHNT and CDR2 is FRNRAP in the germline V gene. In DNA form, the CDR3 reads TGTGCTAGTGGAAAAACAAAGGTCCTCAATTCACCCCTCCACTTT. It codes for CASGKTKVLNSPLHF.

The chain recombines TRBV6-1 with TRBJ2-3; the match to TRBD2 covers 9 bases. CDR1 is MNHNS and CDR2 is SASEGT in the germline V gene. V was clipped by 3 bases and J by 4 bases; unmatched bases: 8. This CDR3 has 16 residues. The CDR3 bases are TGTGCCAGCAGTGACAGGGGCGGGAGGGATGCAGATACGCAGTATTTT. Amino acid sequence: CASSDRGGRDADTQYF.

The V call is TRBV3-1 (or the pseudogene TRBV3-2), the J call TRBJ2-4; D is perhaps TRBD1 (5 bases). The germline CDR1 and CDR2 sequences are LGHDT and YNNKEL (reference sequence). This CDR3 is 15 amino acids long. Trimming pared 0 bases from V and 6 bases from J, leaving 12 bases between. The CDR3 loop reads CASSQDRRQGNIQYF. CDR3 DNA sequence: TGTGCCAGCAGCCAAGATCGAAGGCAGGGAAACATTCAGTACTTC.

The J gene is TRBJ2-7, the V gene TRBV6-1; no reliable D call. The CDR3 runs to 13 residues. Germline lookup yields CDR1 MNHNS and CDR2 SASEGT. V was shortened by 3 bases and J by 8 bases, with 14 bases between the two germline ends. DNA for the CDR3: TGTGCCAGCAGTGACCTCCTAGGGCGACAGCAGTACTTC. It translates to CASSDLLGRQQYF.

V gene TRBV6-6 combines with J gene TRBJ2-1, with D perhaps TRBD2 (6 bases). CDR1 is MNHNY, CDR2 SVGAGI, per germline (reference sequence). The V and J ends lost 5 bases and 6 bases respectively, with 23 bases between them. The CDR3 has 17 amino acids. CDR3 DNA: TGTGCCAGCAGTCCTCAAGGGCGACTAGTCCCGGGCAATGAGCAGTTCTTC. Translated: CASSPQGRLVPGNEQFF.

This clone was picked up a small number of times. The gene calls are TRBV7-2 and TRBJ1-5; D possibly corresponds to TRBD1 (6 bases). V was clipped by 2 bases and J by 1 base, with 9 bases between them. Germline V gene sequence: CDR1 SGHTA, CDR2 FQGNSA. CDR3 size: 15 residues. The CDR3: CASSLNGQSNQPQHF. The CDR3 coding sequence is TGTGCCAGCAGCTTAAACGGACAGAGCAATCAGCCCCAGCATTTT.

The rearrangement uses TRBV3-1 (or the pseudogene TRBV3-2) and TRBJ2-7; maybe TRBD1 (6 bases). The germline V gene encodes CDR1 LGHDT and CDR2 YNNKEL (reference sequence). CDR3 size: 15 residues. V was cut by 0 bases and J by 6 bases, with 15 bases left in between. CDR3 loop: CASSQDMAGVSEQYF. CDR3 bases: TGTGCCAGCAGCCAAGACATGGCAGGGGTTTCCGAGCAGTACTTC.

The rearrangement joins TRBV24-1 to TRBJ1-6, with no clear D. Germline CDR1 is KGHDR and CDR2 is SFDVKD. This CDR3 is built from 12 residues. Trimming took 7 bases from V and 7 from J, leaving 7 bases between them. In DNA, the CDR3 is TGTGCCACCAGCGAGCCGAATTCACCCCTCCACTTT. It translates to CATSEPNSPLHF.

The V gene is TRBV9, the J gene TRBJ2-3; 9 bases are shared with TRBD2. V was pared by 0 bases and J by 0 bases, with 11 bases of the junction left unmatched. The CDR3 contains 19 residues. Germline loops: CDR1 SGDLS, CDR2 YYNGEE. The CDR3 DNA follows: TGTGCCAGCAGCGTAGCAGGCGGGGGGGCGAGAATCAGCACAGATACGCAGTATTTT. This encodes CASSVAGGGARISTDTQYF.

V and J are TRBV6-1 and TRBJ2-7, with 9 nucleotides matching TRBD2. This CDR3 is 15 amino acids long. With 0 bases clipped from V and 2 bases from J, the junction kept 2 bases outside the gene matches. Germline CDR1 and CDR2: MNHNS and SASEGT. The CDR3 reads CASSEAIAGAYEQYF. CDR3 nucleotide sequence: TGTGCCAGCAGTGAAGCAATAGCGGGGGCCTACGAGCAGTACTTC.

The chain employs TRBV13 and TRBJ2-2, with 7 bases identical to TRBD1. The CDR3 length is 15 residues. The trim removed 1 base at V and 6 bases at J, leaving 5 bases unmatched. The germline CDR1 and CDR2 sequences are PRHDT and FYEKMQ (reference sequence). The CDR3 nucleotides read TGTGCCAGCAGCTTAGAAAGGGGGCTCGCCGGGGAGCTGTTTTTT. It yields the protein CASSLERGLAGELFF. Full variable domain (missing parts from reference TRBV13 and TRBJ2-2): AAGVIQSPRHLIKEKRETATLKCYPIPRHDTVYWYQQGPGQDPQFLISFYEKMQSDKGSIPDRFSAQQFSDYHSELNMSSLELGDSALYFCASSLERGLAGELFFGEGSRLTVL.

V gene TRBV19 combines with J gene TRBJ2-2; a possible D gene is TRBD2 (6 bases). V was trimmed by 1 base and J by 7 bases, leaving 13 bases between them. CDR3 length equals 15 residues. Germline V gene sequence: CDR1 LNHDA, CDR2 SQIVND (reference sequence). DNA of the CDR3: TGTGCCAGTAGTATAGGCGGGACTCCCTTCGGGGAGCTGTTTTTT. It encodes CASSIGGTPFGELFF.

The chain joins TRBV6-6 to TRBJ2-1; the match to TRBD2 covers 11 bases. CDR3 length: 16 amino acids. The V segment lost 4 bases and the J segment 1 base; nucleotides outside the gene matches: 3. The germline gives CDR1 MNHNY, CDR2 SVGAGI (reference sequence). The CDR3 protein is CASSSSGGISYNEQFF. The DNA of the CDR3 is TGTGCCAGCAGTTCTAGCGGGGGGATATCCTACAATGAGCAGTTCTTC.

This sequence joins TRBV4-3 and TRBJ1-6; D unresolved. V gave up 0 bases and J gave up 7 bases, with 7 bases separating them. The CDR3 length is 14 residues. In germline, CDR1 is LGHNA, CDR2 YSLEER. The CDR3 here is CASSQEVRNSPLHF. In DNA, the CDR3 is TGCGCCAGCAGCCAAGAAGTCCGAAATTCACCCCTCCACTTT.